This T cell receptor (beta chain) was recovered during a study of radiotherapy plus CTLA-4 blockade in lung cancer. Clones were read by immunoSEQ multiplex PCR, and TCRdb kept only the in-frame ones, dropping some. The sample shows fewer than 70,000 clones, around 80% of them seen only once. Germline CDR1 reads SQVTM; CDR2 reads ANQGSEA. The CDR3 contains 15 residues. Between the trimmed V and J ends, which lost 0 bases and 6 bases, there was a span of 17 bases. Specimen: peripheral blood, collected from a patient treated with radiotherapy plus ipilimumab. The chain joins TRBV29-1 to TRBJ1-1; a possible D gene is TRBD1 (5 bases). The clonotype was recovered from a human donor with non-small cell lung cancer who had a complete response to radiotherapy plus ipilimumab. The CDR3, as DNA: TGCAGCGTTGAAGATCGAACAGGAGGGGTTCCTGAAGCTTTCTTT. Amino acids: CSVEDRTGGVPEAFF.